The 23 T cell receptor beta chains below were found in one sample sequenced in a study of cytomegalovirus exposure and HLA in healthy donors. The PCR ran on 60 Vbeta and 13 Jbeta primers. Clones were sequenced by immunoSEQ multiplex PCR, and TCRdb holds only the in-frame ones, with some missing. Seen here are under 250,000 clones, around 83% observed once, and the top ten hold 0.24%. Sample: PBMCs. The receptors here all came from a girl aged 2-10 years in good health and CMV-seronegative.

This chain joins TRBV5-6 and TRBJ1-2; no firm D call. The ends were cut back, 1 base at V and 5 bases at J, with 12 bases in the middle. From germline, CDR1 is SGHDT and CDR2 YYEEEE. There are 14 residues in the CDR3. CDR3 sequence: CASSLPSQTYGYTF. Written as DNA, the CDR3 is TGTGCCAGCAGCTTGCCTTCCCAAACATATGGCTACACCTTC.

This chain connects TRBV6-5 to TRBJ1-2; 9 bases line up with TRBD1. Germline trimming cut 2 bases from V and 6 bases from J; bases unmatched to any gene: 4. This CDR3 region has 14 residues. CDR1 and CDR2 from the germline V gene are MNHEY and SVGAGI. This chain's CDR3 is CASSYGDREDGYTF. CDR3 nucleotide sequence: TGTGCCAGCAGTTACGGGGACAGGGAGGATGGCTACACCTTC.

The genes are TRBV6-4 and TRBJ1-6; a weak D match, TRBD1 (6 bases). CDR1 is MRHNA, CDR2 SNTAGT, per germline. The CDR3 has 15 residues. V was cut by 4 bases and J by 7 bases, with 14 bases left in between. CDR3 nucleotide sequence: TGTGCCAGCAGTGCCCTGGGGGGGGCAAATTCACCCCTCCACTTT. Translated, it gives CASSALGGANSPLHF.

The chain has TRBV10-3 and TRBJ2-7, with D possibly matching TRBD1 (5 bases). CDR1 and CDR2 from the germline V gene are ENHRY and SYGVKD. Trimming shortened V by 9 bases and J by 5 bases, and 23 bases separated the two germline ends. The length of the CDR3 is 15 residues. CDR3 sequence reads: CAINTGTGGTNEQYF. CDR3 bases: TGTGCCATAAACACTGGAACAGGTGGTACTAACGAGCAGTACTTC.

The V and J genes are TRBV27 and TRBJ1-2; D is perhaps TRBD1 (5 bases). This CDR3 comprises 14 residues. Trimming removed 8 bases at V and 7 bases at J, with 20 bases between. The germline V gene encodes CDR1 MNHEY and CDR2 SMNVEV (reference sequence). CDR3 nucleotide sequence: TGTGCCAGCGGCAGGGACTTAGTCCGGAGTGGCTACACCTTC. Its protein is CASGRDLVRSGYTF.

Comment on this clone: The germline gene is not matched at one end of the junction; a read error may be the cause. V is TRBV9 and J is TRBJ1-4, with TRBD1 identical over 7 bases. CDR1 is SGDLS and CDR2 is YYNGEE in the germline V gene. This CDR3 has 15 residues. The CDR3 DNA follows: TGTGCCAGCAACGTAAGGGGGCACGGTAATGAAAAACTGTTTTTT. Encoded protein: CASNVRGHGNEKLFF.

This clone was detected a few times. The V gene is TRBV6-5, the J gene TRBJ1-1, with TRBD1 as a possible D gene (5 bases). The CDR3 runs to 13 residues. V lost 6 bases to trimming and J lost 0 bases, with 8 bases between them. Germline CDR1 MNHEY, CDR2 SVGAGI. The CDR3: CASRTGLNTEAFF. CDR3 bases: TGTGCCAGCAGAACAGGCCTGAACACTGAAGCTTTCTTT.

CDR3 sequence (DNA): TGTGCCAGCAGCTTGCCGACAGGTTACACAGATACGCAGTATTTT. This sequence encodes CASSLPTGYTDTQYF. This chain connects TRBV5-8 to TRBJ2-3; weak D call: TRBD1 (6 bases). CDR3 length equals 15 residues. Germline-derived CDR1 and CDR2 are SGHTS and YDEGEE. Trimming took 1 base from V and 2 from J, leaving 11 bases between them.

The rearrangement joins TRBV5-4 to TRBJ2-1; a weak D match, TRBD1 (5 bases). Germline assignment: CDR1 SGHNT and CDR2 YYREEE (reference sequence). V lost 1 base to trimming and J lost 9 bases, with 11 bases between them. The CDR3 covers 13 residues. CDR3 nucleotides: TGTGCCAGCAGCTTGAGCAGGGAAGGTGAGCAGTTCTTC. Translating gives CASSLSREGEQFF. The entire variable domain, with the rest obtained from reference TRBV5-4 and TRBJ2-1, is as follows: ETGVTQSPTHLIKTRGQQVTLRCSSQSGHNTVSWYQQALGQGPQFIFQYYREEENGRGNFPPRFSGLQFPNYSSELNVNALELDDSALYLCASSLSREGEQFFGPGTRLTVL.

This rearrangement joins TRBV18 to TRBJ2-6, with TRBD1 identical over 9 bases. Germline V gene lookup returns CDR1 KGHSH and CDR2 LQKENI. Trimming cost V 1 base and J 2 bases; bases outside gene matches: 6. This CDR3 contains 18 residues. The CDR3 nucleotides read TGTGCCAGCTCACCACTGGTACAGGGGGCTGCTGGGGCCAACGTCCTGACTTTC. This codes for CASSPLVQGAAGANVLTF.

The rearrangement links TRBV5-5 to TRBJ2-7; 7 positions agree with TRBD1. In germline, CDR1 is SGHKS, CDR2 YYEKEE (reference sequence). This CDR3 is built from 14 residues. With 1 base clipped from V and 6 bases from J, the junction kept 7 bases outside the gene matches. CDR3 sequence (DNA): TGTGCCAGCAGCTTGTCTCGGGCAGGGGGCGAGCAGTACTTC. Translating gives CASSLSRAGGEQYF.

The chain recombines TRBV11-2 with TRBJ1-4; D unresolved. The germline V gene has CDR1 SGHAT and CDR2 FQNNGV. The V end was cut by 3 bases, the J end by 0 bases, with 14 bases between. This CDR3 is built from 17 residues. CDR3 region: CASSFPDEAATNEKLFF. As DNA, the CDR3 is TGTGCCAGCAGCTTTCCAGATGAGGCCGCAACTAATGAAAAACTGTTTTTT.

Comment on this clone: The identical CDR3 is also encoded by other nucleotide sequences in the sample. The rearrangement joins TRBV7-3 to TRBJ2-1; 9 nucleotides align to TRBD2. The CDR3 length is 15 residues. Germline V gene sequence: CDR1 SGHTA, CDR2 FQGTGA. J lost 3 bases, V lost 2 bases, and 2 bases had no gene match. CDR3 in amino acids: CASSLEAGGYNEQFF. Here the CDR3 DNA reads TGTGCCAGCAGCTTAGAAGCGGGGGGCTACAATGAGCAGTTCTTC.

This clone was observed a single time. The chain uses TRBV10-1 and TRBJ1-6, with TRBD1 as a possible D gene (5 bases). Trimming cost V 0 bases and J 14 bases, with 14 bases left between them. Germline assignment: CDR1 WNHNN and CDR2 SYGVQD (reference sequence). This CDR3 is 14 amino acids long. CDR3 DNA sequence: TGCGCCAGCAGTGAGTCGAAGGGGTCTCAGGCCCTCCACTTT. Translation: CASSESKGSQALHF.

This chain links TRBV30 with TRBJ1-2, with no clear D. The CDR3 has 13 residues. V shed 0 bases and J shed 4 bases, with 9 bases lying between them. Germline V lookup: CDR1 GTSNPN, CDR2 SVGIG (reference sequence). The CDR3 loop is CAWSVEGVYGYTF. The CDR3 DNA is TGTGCCTGGAGTGTAGAGGGAGTCTATGGCTACACCTTC.

The chain recombines TRBV2 with TRBJ2-6, with D hard to call. V gave up 5 bases and J gave up 0 bases, with 8 bases separating them. Germline V gene sequence: CDR1 SNHLY, CDR2 FYNNEI. CDR3 length equals 15 residues. In DNA form, the CDR3 reads TGTGCCAGCAGTCCAGATTTCTCTGGGGCCAACGTCCTGACTTTC. Translated, it gives CASSPDFSGANVLTF. The whole variable domain, filled in from reference TRBV2 and TRBJ2-6, reads EPEVTQTPSHQVTQMGQEVILRCVPISNHLYFYWYRQILGQKVEFLVSFYNNEISEKSEIFDDQFSVERPDGSNFTLKIRSTKLEDSAMYFCASSPDFSGANVLTFGAGSRLTVL.

The chain links TRBV27 to TRBJ1-2, with 10 bases fitting TRBD1. J lost 6 bases, V lost 2 bases, and 3 bases had no gene match. CDR1 and CDR2 (germline): MNHEY, SMNVEV (reference sequence). The CDR3 sequence is 14 residues long. The DNA for the CDR3 is TGTGCCAGCAGTTTAGGGGGACAGGGGAATGGCTACACCTTC. Translation gives CASSLGGQGNGYTF.

The chain has TRBV5-1 and TRBJ2-7; D is unclear. The germline gives CDR1 SGHRS, CDR2 YFSETQ. V was pared by 0 bases and J by 3 bases, with 13 bases between. The CDR3 totals 15 residues. CDR3 nucleotides: TGCGCCAGCAGCTTGGGACACCAACTCGACTACGAGCAGTACTTC. Its protein product is CASSLGHQLDYEQYF.

This clone is a singleton in its sample. V gene TRBV6-1 combines with J gene TRBJ2-1, with TRBD1 matching over 8 bases. The CDR3 is made up of 14 amino acids. J gave up 3 bases and V 6 bases, and 4 bases lay outside the gene matches. The germline V gene encodes CDR1 MNHNS and CDR2 SASEGT. In DNA form, the CDR3 reads TGTGCCAGCAGGGACAGGGCCTACTACAATGAGCAGTTCTTC. It translates to CASRDRAYYNEQFF.

V and J are TRBV18 and TRBJ2-1; 13 bases map to TRBD2. Germline CDR1 and CDR2: KGHSH and LQKENI. V gave up 3 bases and J gave up 7 bases; unmatched junction bases: 6. The CDR3 consists of 16 residues. The chain's CDR3 is CASSPLGLAGVNEQFF. CDR3 DNA sequence: TGTGCCAGCTCACCCCTTGGACTAGCGGGAGTGAATGAGCAGTTCTTC. Full variable domain (remainder filled in from reference TRBV18 and TRBJ2-1): NAGVMQNPRHLVRRRGQEARLRCSPMKGHSHVYWYRQLPEEGLKFMVYLQKENIIDESGMPKERFSAEFPKEGPSILRIQQVVRGDSAAYFCASSPLGLAGVNEQFFGPGTRLTVL.

The chain joins TRBV6-4 to TRBJ2-2; D remains unclear. Germline CDR1 MRHNA, CDR2 SNTAGT. The V end lost 6 bases, the J end lost 1 base, and 9 bases lay between the germline ends. The length of the CDR3 is 14 residues. CDR3 protein: CASSRDWNTGELFF. Here the CDR3 DNA reads TGTGCCAGCAGCCGCGATTGGAACACCGGGGAGCTGTTTTTT.

This sequence joins TRBV28 and TRBJ1-1, with 8 nucleotides matching TRBD1. Germline values: CDR1 MDHEN, CDR2 SYDVKM. CDR3 length equals 17 residues. V was clipped by 6 bases and J by 3 bases; unmatched bases: 15. CDR3 bases: TGTGCCAGCAGCAAATACAGGGGGGGTTACGGTGACACTGAAGCTTTCTTT. It translates to CASSKYRGGYGDTEAFF.

Turning to this clone: Relative to the germline gene, one junction end is altered; a read error may explain this. This chain connects TRBV7-9 to TRBJ2-7; no clear D gene. This CDR3 contains 17 residues. Germline loops: CDR1 SEHNR, CDR2 FQNEAQ (reference sequence). The CDR3 sequence is CSSSLVEPGWSSYEQYF. In DNA form, the CDR3 reads TGTTCCAGCAGCTTAGTCGAGCCCGGCTGGAGCTCCTACGAGCAGTACTTC.